This T cell receptor beta chain was sequenced in a study of T cells expressing NK-cell markers. Study as a whole: According to the study, TCR beta repertoires originated from sorted CD3+CD56+NKG2C+, CD3+CD56+NKG2C- and CD3+CD56-NKG2C+ T cells.

The length of the CDR3 is 13 residues. CDR1 DFQATT and CDR2 SNEGSKA come from the germline V gene (reference sequence). Worth noting for this clonotype: The antigen is unknown.

Study outcomes and limitations: The study found these clonotypes also leading the CD3+CD56-NKG2C+ fraction in a handful of donors.

After re-calling the 5' RACE reads, TCRdb lists one entry per CDR3 protein, DNA absent. The table gives roughly 380,000 distinct CDR3 sequences; the top ten clones make up 4% to 6.5% of it. The clonotype was recovered from a man aged 18-75 years in good health. The gene calls are TRBV20-1 and TRBJ1-2. The sequencing input was blood T cells: a sorted CD56 or NKG2C T cell subset, CD4+ or CD8+ T cells, or bulk PBMC T cells (not recorded which). The CDR3 is CSASLAVNYGYTF.